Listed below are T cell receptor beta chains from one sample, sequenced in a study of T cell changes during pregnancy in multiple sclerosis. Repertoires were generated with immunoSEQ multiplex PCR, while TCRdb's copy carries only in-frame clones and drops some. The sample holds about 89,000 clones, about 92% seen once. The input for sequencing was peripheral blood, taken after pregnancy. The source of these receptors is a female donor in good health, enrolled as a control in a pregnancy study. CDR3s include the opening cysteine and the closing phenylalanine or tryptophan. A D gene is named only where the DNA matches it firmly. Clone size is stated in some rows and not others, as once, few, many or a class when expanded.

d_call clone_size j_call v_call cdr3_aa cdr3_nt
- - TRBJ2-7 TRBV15 CATSKQVVYPSEQYF TGTGCCACCAGTAAGCAAGTTGTTTACCCGAGCGAGCAGTACTTC
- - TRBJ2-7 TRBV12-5 CASGPNRVQTHGFNEQYF TGTGCTAGTGGTCCAAACCGGGTCCAGACCCATGGTTTCAACGAGCAGTACTTC
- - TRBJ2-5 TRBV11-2 CASSPDSQETQYF TGTGCCAGCAGCCCGGACAGCCAAGAGACCCAGTACTTC
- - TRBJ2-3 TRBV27 CASSLLKGGGDTQYF TGTGCCAGCAGTTTATTGAAGGGAGGTGGAGATACGCAGTATTTT
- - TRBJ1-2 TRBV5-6 CASRRVVGGYTF TGTGCCAGCAGGAGGGTTGTGGGTGGCTACACCTTC
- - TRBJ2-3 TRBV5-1 CASSWQASTDTQYF TGCGCCAGCAGCTGGCAGGCCAGCACAGATACGCAGTATTTT
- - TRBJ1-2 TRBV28 CASSSLRDNGYTF TGTGCCAGCAGTTCTCTCCGGGACAACGGCTACACCTTC
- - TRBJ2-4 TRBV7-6 CASSPGPSWDIQYF TGTGCCAGCAGCCCTGGGCCTAGCTGGGACATTCAGTACTTC
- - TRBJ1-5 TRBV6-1 CASSDRGVAGNQPQHF TGTGCCAGCAGTGATCGGGGGGTAGCAGGCAATCAGCCCCAGCATTTT
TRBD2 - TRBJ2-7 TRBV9 CASSVGLAPGEQYF TGTGCCAGCAGCGTTGGACTAGCCCCTGGCGAGCAGTACTTC
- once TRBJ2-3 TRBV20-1 CSASTDTQYF TGCAGTGCTTCTACAGATACGCAGTATTTT
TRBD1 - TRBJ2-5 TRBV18 CASSPGTGRKETQYF TGTGCCAGCTCACCCGGGACAGGGAGGAAAGAGACCCAGTACTTC
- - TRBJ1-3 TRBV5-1 CASSPYASLQGNTIYF TGCGCCAGCAGCCCCTATGCCTCCTTACAGGGAAACACCATATATTTT
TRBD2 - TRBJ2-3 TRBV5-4 CASSTLAGAGTDTQYF TGTGCCAGCAGCACCCTAGCGGGAGCTGGCACAGATACGCAGTATTTT
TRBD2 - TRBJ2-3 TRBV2 CASTRVGGRADTQYF TGTGCCAGCACCCGGGTTGGGGGGAGGGCAGATACGCAGTATTTT
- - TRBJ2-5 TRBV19 CASSPQNLWETQYF TGTGCCAGTAGCCCCCAGAATCTGTGGGAGACCCAGTACTTC
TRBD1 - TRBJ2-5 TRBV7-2 CASSPGQGRIRQGTQYF TGTGCCAGCAGCCCCGGACAGGGACGGATACGGCAAGGGACCCAGTACTTC
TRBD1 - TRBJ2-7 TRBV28 CASSLPQGGYEQYF TGTGCCAGCAGTTTGCCACAGGGGGGCTACGAGCAGTACTTC
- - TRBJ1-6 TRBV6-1 CASSEPPGGFNSPLHF TGTGCCAGCAGTGAACCCCCGGGGGGTTTTAATTCACCCCTCCACTTT
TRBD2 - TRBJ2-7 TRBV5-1 CASSSRLAGFYEQYF TGCGCCAGCAGCTCTCGACTAGCGGGATTCTACGAGCAGTACTTC
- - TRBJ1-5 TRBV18 CASSPVGGNQPQHF TGTGCCAGCTCACCAGTCGGGGGAAATCAGCCCCAGCATTTT
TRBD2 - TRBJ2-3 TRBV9 CASSPRGSGGDTQYF TGTGCCAGCAGCCCCCGGGGTAGCGGGGGAGATACGCAGTATTTT
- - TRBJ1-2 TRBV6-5 CASSYSGGDGYTF TGTGCCAGCAGTTACTCTGGAGGGGATGGCTACACCTTC
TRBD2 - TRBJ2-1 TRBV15 CATSRDGRGTVEFF TGTGCCACCAGCAGAGATGGGCGGGGGACTGTGGAGTTCTTC
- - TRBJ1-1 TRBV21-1 CASSNRAGQMNTEAFF TGTGCCAGCAGCAACCGGGCAGGGCAGATGAACACTGAAGCTTTCTTT
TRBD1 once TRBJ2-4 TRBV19 CASSLLTGGNDIQYF TGTGCCAGTAGCCTGTTGACAGGGGGTAATGACATTCAGTACTTC
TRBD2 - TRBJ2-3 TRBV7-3 CASSQTSTSSDTQYF TGTGCCAGCAGCCAGACTAGCACCTCATCTGATACGCAGTATTTT
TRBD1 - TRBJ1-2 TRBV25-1 CASSTPGTGYGYTF TGTGCCAGCAGTACCCCCGGGACAGGCTATGGCTACACCTTC
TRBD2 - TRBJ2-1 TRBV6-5 CASSYSLAGSPKFF TGTGCCAGCAGTTACTCGCTAGCGGGATCTCCCAAGTTCTTC
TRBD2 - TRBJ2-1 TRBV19 CASSIVGYGVASGRPVYNEQFF TGTGCCAGTAGTATAGTAGGGTATGGGGTTGCTAGCGGGAGGCCCGTATACAATGAGCAGTTCTTC
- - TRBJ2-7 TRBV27 CASSFGGRGSEQYF TGTGCCAGCAGTTTTGGAGGGAGAGGCTCCGAGCAGTACTTC
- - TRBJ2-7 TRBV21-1 CASPLTMGYEQYF TGTGCCAGTCCCCTGACTATGGGCTACGAGCAGTACTTC
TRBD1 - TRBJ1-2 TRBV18 CASSPGTGDYGYTF TGTGCCAGCTCACCGGGGACAGGCGACTATGGCTACACCTTC
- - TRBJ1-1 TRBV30 CAEQRVSTEAFF TGTGCAGAGCAGCGGGTTAGCACTGAAGCTTTCTTT
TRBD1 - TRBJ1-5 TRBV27 CASSTGGGNQPQHF TGTGCCAGTTCTACAGGGGGCGGCAATCAGCCCCAGCATTTT
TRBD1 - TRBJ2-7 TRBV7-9 CASSLTGGDEQYF TGTGCCAGCAGCTTGACAGGGGGCGACGAGCAGTACTTC
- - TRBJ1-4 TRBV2 CASSEVGGHRLFF TGTGCCAGCAGTGAAGTCGGCGGCCATAGACTGTTTTTT
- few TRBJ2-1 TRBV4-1 CASSQDAVLRSSYNEQFF TGCGCCAGCAGCCAAGATGCGGTTCTACGTAGCTCCTACAATGAGCAGTTCTTC
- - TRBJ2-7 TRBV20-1 CSVTSIGEQYF TGCAGTGTGACTAGTATCGGCGAGCAGTACTTC
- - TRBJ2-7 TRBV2 CASSVRQGGGEQYF TGTGCCAGCAGTGTTAGGCAGGGAGGGGGCGAGCAGTACTTC
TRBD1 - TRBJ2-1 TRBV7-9 CASREGQGYEQFF TGTGCCAGCAGGGAGGGACAGGGTTATGAGCAGTTCTTC
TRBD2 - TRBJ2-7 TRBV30 CACRVRGGRGSYEQYF TGTGCCTGCAGAGTTCGGGGGGGCAGGGGCTCCTACGAGCAGTACTTC
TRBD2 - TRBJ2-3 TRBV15 CATRAGLAGSDTQYF TGTGCCACCAGGGCCGGACTAGCGGGATCGGATACGCAGTATTTT
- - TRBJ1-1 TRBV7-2 CASSLARWGNTEAFF TGTGCCAGCAGCTTAGCCAGGTGGGGCAACACTGAAGCTTTCTTT
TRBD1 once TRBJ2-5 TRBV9 CASSPGTGGLQTQYF TGTGCCAGCAGTCCGGGGACAGGGGGCTTACAGACCCAGTACTTC
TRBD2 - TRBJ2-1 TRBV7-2 CASSLLDLAGGYHEQFF TGTGCCAGCAGCTTACTGGATCTAGCGGGAGGATATCATGAGCAGTTCTTC
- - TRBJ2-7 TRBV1 CTSSQVDRGGHEQYF TGCACCAGCAGCCAAGTAGACAGGGGAGGGCACGAGCAGTACTTC
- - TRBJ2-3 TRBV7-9 CASSLAPLTDTQYF TGTGCCAGCAGCTTAGCCCCCTTAACAGATACGCAGTATTTT
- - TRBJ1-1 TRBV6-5 CASRSTGSTEAFF TGTGCCAGCAGATCTACAGGGAGCACTGAAGCTTTCTTT
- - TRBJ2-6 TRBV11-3 CASSFSSGANVLTF TGTGCCAGCAGCTTCTCCTCTGGGGCCAACGTCCTGACTTTC
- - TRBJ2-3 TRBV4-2 CASSQVYKTAEADTQYF TGTGCCAGCAGCCAAGTTTATAAGACCGCCGAGGCAGATACGCAGTATTTT
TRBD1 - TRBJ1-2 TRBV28 CASTVLLGDRGRKGYTF TGTGCCAGCACCGTTCTCCTCGGGGACAGGGGGCGGAAAGGCTACACCTTC
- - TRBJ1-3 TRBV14 CASAQGTGNTIYF TGTGCCAGCGCTCAGGGCACTGGAAACACCATATATTTT
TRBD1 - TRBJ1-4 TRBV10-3 CAIRGQSNEKLFF TGTGCCATCAGGGGACAGAGTAATGAAAAACTGTTTTTT
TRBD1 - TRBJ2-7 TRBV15 CATSSDRVSYEQYF TGTGCCACCAGCTCGGACAGGGTCTCCTACGAGCAGTACTTC
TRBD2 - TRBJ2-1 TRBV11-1 CATSGSTYNEQFF TGTGCCACCAGCGGGAGTACCTACAATGAGCAGTTCTTC
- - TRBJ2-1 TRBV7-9 CASSLSEYNEQFF TGTGCCAGCAGCTTAAGCGAGTACAATGAGCAGTTCTTC
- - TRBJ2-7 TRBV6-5 CASSELSVTYEQYF TGTGCCAGCAGTGAACTCTCCGTCACCTACGAGCAGTACTTC
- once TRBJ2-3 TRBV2 CASSEENSADTQYF TGTGCCAGCAGTGAAGAAAATAGCGCAGATACGCAGTATTTT
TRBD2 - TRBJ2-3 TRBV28 CASSLRGGGTDTQYF TGTGCCAGCAGTTTGAGGGGAGGGGGCACAGATACGCAGTATTTT